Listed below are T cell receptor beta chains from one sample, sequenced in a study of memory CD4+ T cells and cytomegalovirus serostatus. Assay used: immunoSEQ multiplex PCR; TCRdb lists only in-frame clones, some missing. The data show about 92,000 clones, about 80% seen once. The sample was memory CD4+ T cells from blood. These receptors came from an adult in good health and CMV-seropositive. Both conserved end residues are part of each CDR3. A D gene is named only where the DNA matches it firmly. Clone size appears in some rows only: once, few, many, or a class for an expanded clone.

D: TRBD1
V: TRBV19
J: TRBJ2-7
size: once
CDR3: CASSTPGTGYEQYF
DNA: TGTGCCAGTAGTACACCCGGGACAGGCTACGAGCAGTACTTC

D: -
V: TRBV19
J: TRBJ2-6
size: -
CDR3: CASSRISAGANVLTF
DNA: TGTGCCAGTAGCAGGATCTCCGCTGGGGCCAACGTCCTGACTTTC

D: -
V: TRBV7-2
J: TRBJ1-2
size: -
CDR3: CASSPQKGGYTF
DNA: TGTGCCAGCAGCCCGCAGAAGGGGGGCTACACCTTC

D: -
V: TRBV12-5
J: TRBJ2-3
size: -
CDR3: CASASVTDTQYF
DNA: TGTGCTAGTGCCTCGGTCACAGATACGCAGTATTTT

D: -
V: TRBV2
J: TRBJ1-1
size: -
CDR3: CASSEQGMNTEAFF
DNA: TGTGCCAGCAGTGAGCAGGGGATGAACACTGAAGCTTTCTTT

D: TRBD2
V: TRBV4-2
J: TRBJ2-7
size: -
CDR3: CASSQELAGGSSSYEQYF
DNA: TGTGCCAGCAGCCAAGAACTAGCGGGAGGGTCGAGCTCCTACGAGCAGTACTTC

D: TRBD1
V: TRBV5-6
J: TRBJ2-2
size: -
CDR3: CASSWTGITGELFF
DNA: TGTGCCAGCAGCTGGACAGGGATCACCGGGGAGCTGTTTTTT

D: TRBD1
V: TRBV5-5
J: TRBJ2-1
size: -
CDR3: CASIRTGVDDEQFF
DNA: TGTGCCAGCATTAGGACAGGAGTAGACGATGAGCAGTTCTTC

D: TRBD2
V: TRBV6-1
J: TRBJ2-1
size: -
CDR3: CASSRGVYNEQFF
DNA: TGTGCCAGCAGTCGGGGGGTATACAATGAGCAGTTCTTC

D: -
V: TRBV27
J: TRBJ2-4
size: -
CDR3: CASSLRRTEGPGIQYF
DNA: TGTGCCAGCAGTTTACGTCGGACAGAGGGCCCAGGGATTCAGTACTTC

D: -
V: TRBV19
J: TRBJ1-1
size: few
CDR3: CASSMGRFGATEAFF
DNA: TGTGCCAGTAGTATGGGCAGGTTCGGGGCCACTGAAGCTTTCTTT

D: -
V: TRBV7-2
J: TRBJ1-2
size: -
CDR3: CASSWTVNYGYTF
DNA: TGTGCCAGCAGCTGGACAGTAAACTATGGCTACACCTTC

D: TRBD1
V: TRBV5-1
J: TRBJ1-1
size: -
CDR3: CASSKDGQGATEAFF
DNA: TGCGCCAGCAGCAAAGACGGACAGGGGGCGACTGAAGCTTTCTTT

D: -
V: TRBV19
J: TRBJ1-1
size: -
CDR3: CASSITRQAMNTEAFF
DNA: TGTGCCAGTAGTATTACCCGACAGGCGATGAACACTGAAGCTTTCTTT

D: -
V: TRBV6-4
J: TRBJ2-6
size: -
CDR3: CASSDSGLSGANVLTF
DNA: TGTGCCAGCAGTGACTCAGGGCTCTCTGGGGCCAACGTCCTGACTTTC

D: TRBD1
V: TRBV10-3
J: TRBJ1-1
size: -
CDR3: CAIRDRQGNTEAFF
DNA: TGTGCCATCAGAGACAGACAGGGGAACACTGAAGCTTTCTTT

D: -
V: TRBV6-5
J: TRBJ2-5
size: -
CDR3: CASNGVEGHAETQYF
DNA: TGTGCCAGCAATGGGGTGGAGGGCCATGCAGAGACCCAGTACTTC